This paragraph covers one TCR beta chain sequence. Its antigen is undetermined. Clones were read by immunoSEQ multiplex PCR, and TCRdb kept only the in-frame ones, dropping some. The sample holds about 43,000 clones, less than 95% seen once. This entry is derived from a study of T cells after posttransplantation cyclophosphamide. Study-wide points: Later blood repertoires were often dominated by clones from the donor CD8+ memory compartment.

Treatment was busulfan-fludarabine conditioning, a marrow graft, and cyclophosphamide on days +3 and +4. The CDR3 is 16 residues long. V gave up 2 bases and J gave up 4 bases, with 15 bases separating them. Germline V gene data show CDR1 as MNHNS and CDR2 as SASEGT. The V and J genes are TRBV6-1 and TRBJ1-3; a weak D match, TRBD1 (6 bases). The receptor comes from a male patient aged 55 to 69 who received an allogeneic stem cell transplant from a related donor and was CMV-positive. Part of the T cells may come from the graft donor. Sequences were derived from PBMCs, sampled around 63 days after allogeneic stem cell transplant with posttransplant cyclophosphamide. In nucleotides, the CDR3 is TGTGCCAGCAGTGAACGTCCCACAGGGACAGGAAACACCATATATTTT. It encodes CASSERPTGTGNTIYF.